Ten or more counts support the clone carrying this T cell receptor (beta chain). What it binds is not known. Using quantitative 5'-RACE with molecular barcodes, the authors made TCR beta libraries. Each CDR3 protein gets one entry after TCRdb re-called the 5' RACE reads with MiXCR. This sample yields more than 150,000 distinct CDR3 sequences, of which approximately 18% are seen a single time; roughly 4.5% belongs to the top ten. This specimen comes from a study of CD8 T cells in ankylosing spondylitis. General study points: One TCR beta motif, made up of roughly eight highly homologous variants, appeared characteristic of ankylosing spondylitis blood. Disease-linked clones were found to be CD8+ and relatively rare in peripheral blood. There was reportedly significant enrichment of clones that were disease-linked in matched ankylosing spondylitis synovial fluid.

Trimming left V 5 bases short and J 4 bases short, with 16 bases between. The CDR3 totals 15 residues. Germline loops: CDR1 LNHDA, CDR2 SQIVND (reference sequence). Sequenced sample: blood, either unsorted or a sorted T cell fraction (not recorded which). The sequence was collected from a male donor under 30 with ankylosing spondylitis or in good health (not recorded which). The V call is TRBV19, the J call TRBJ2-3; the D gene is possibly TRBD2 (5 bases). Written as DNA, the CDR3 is TGTGCCAGTAGTGAGGACTGGGTTTTTTCAGATACGCAGTATTTT. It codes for CASSEDWVFSDTQYF.